The TCR beta chain described here comes from a study of identical twins listed by TCRdb under 2016. In the study overall: TCR alpha and beta repertoires from monozygotic twins, unrelated adults of various ages and cord blood were deep-sequenced to test whether fetal clonotypes persist. To rule out contamination, the twin experiments were replicated at different times with different library preparation protocols. Overall results and qualifications from the work: Compared with coincidental sharing between unrelated individuals, out-of-frame TCR alpha sequences shared between twins showed an excess of sequences with low generation probability. Because the same donors could not be followed over many years, the conclusions depended on cross-sectional statistical analysis. Invariant T cells such as MAIT and iNKT could partly confound zero-insertion analyses, though diverse VJ usage argued against this for most clonotypes. In monozygotic twins, recombination models systematically underestimated out-of-frame TCR alpha sharing, but the models matched the sharing seen between unrelated individuals. The excess sharing between twins in beta out-of-frame sequences was weaker because fewer shared sequences reduced the signal-to-noise ratio. Abundant cord blood beta clonotypes had fewer insertions, young adult naive repertoires showed a similar but weaker trend, and memory repertoires showed no such trend.

Every donor was a healthy Caucasian. Three pairs of female monozygotic twins, all aged roughly 18 to 30 years, made up the twin cohort. Positive isolation kits from Invitrogen were used to isolate CD4+ and CD8+ T cell populations. Of note for this clonotype: Its antigen is still unknown. No base-level quality is on record; no much larger clone is a single base apart.

The library was built by means of 5' RACE. The instrument given in TCRdb is Illumina HiSeq 2000. Template switching added a universal primer binding site, and the final cDNA carried a unique molecular identifier that allowed TCR cDNA molecules to be counted accurately. First-strand cDNA for TCR alpha and beta chains was synthesized from specific primers in the conserved constant-segment region. To control for contamination, every cDNA library carried two barcodes: a SMART-Mk sample barcode plus Illumina barcodes. TruSeq adapter sequences, together with Illumina sample barcodes, were added in two successive PCR steps. The Illumina HiSeq platform was used with custom primers to sequence TCR alpha and beta cDNA libraries. Under the source paper's analysis protocol: MiGEC processed the raw reads to extract unique molecular identifiers, while MiXCR was used to determine the CDR3 positions. Recombination models were inferred per individual with the repgenHMM and IGoR tools using an EM algorithm. Shared clonotype analysis was performed with the tcR package in R, normalizing sharing by the product of cloneset sizes. To study raw recombination free of thymic and clonal selection effects, out-of-frame nonproductive sequences were analyzed. TCRdb itself trimmed the public reads at Q25 with fastp, ran MiXCR and retained productive beta chains. One record per CDR3 amino acid sequence lists the most common genes and DNA. In this record, the V and J calls reflect TCRdb's handling and not the investigators' own analysis. The sample data list approximately 250,000 distinct CDR3 sequences, and approximately 7.1% of these were observed just once. Less than 15% of the sample is in the top ten clones.

The CDR3 sequence holds 15 residues, the cysteine and phenylalanine included. Here the CDR3 DNA is all that survives: 45 bases in frame from base 1. Deletion took 0 bases off V and 4 bases off J, with a span of 10 bases between the germline ends. CDR1 is given as LGHNT and CDR2 as FRNRAP, both from the germline V gene. These data are also associated with another study on T cells expressing NK-cell markers. Taken from the second paper: In sorted CD3+CD56+NKG2C+, CD3+CD56+NKG2C- and CD3+CD56-NKG2C+ T-cell subsets from about eight donors, TCR beta-chain repertoires were profiled. Seven of the eight sequenced donors were HCMV-seropositive and one was HCMV-seronegative. In several experiments an anti-gammadeltaTCR antibody was added to restrict sorting to alphabetaTCR-expressing T cells. In about 6 donors, the dominant CD3+CD56+NKG2C+ clonotypes were found to rank among the top 10 CD8+ clonotypes and to make up 1.0-7.0% of CD8+ T cells. Those dominant clonotypes were again the most abundant among CD3+CD56-NKG2C+ cells in a few donors, at about 28.3-60.1%. Whether the expanded NKG2C-expressing T cell clones were specific for HCMV antigens was left unclear. The study sequenced eight donors, all healthy volunteers chosen at random: three men and five women. HCMV-specific IgG was detected in serum with a commercial ELISA kit to determine HCMV serostatus. MIGEC handled demultiplexing of the reads and grouping by UMI, while MiTCR was used to assemble and quantify clonotypes. To remove erroneous sequences, TCR cDNA sequences were retained only when supported by two or more reads. The tcR package was used for downstream repertoire analysis, and clonotypes were matched across fractions by CDR3 nucleotide sequence plus V segment. Antigen specificity was annotated against VDJdb with VDJmatch, allowing one amino acid substitution in CDR3.

Material: CD8+ T cells sorted from blood. The receptor chain draws on TRBV12-5 and TRBJ1-5; 6 matching bases give a weak D call of TRBD1. This sequence was found in a woman aged 18-29 years in good health. The encoded CDR3 is CASGLVGGQNQPQHF. The nucleotide sequence reads as follows: TGTGCTAGTGGTTTGGTAGGCGGACAGAATCAGCCCCAGCATTTT.